One sample yielded the 23 T cell receptor beta chains listed below, sequenced in a study of blood T cell repertoires in COVID-19. TCRdb's copy holds only in-frame clones and misses some; the assay was immunoSEQ multiplex PCR. The sample carries approximately 120,000 clones, around 74% recorded once. Sequenced sample: peripheral blood. These receptors originate from a man between 60 and 70 years old with acute or convalescent COVID-19.

The rearrangement uses TRBV2 and TRBJ2-7; 7 nucleotides agree with TRBD2. The germline V gene has CDR1 SNHLY and CDR2 FYNNEI. This CDR3 has 13 residues. With 8 bases clipped from V and 4 bases from J, the junction kept 8 bases outside the gene matches. The CDR3 region is CASRPSGLYEQYF. The DNA of the CDR3 is TGTGCCAGCCGCCCTAGCGGACTGTACGAGCAGTACTTC.

This clone was picked up many times. The chain is built from TRBV30 and TRBJ1-2; the match to TRBD1 covers 7 bases. Trimming at V came to 3 bases and at J to 0 bases, leaving 7 bases not matched to a gene. Germline V gene lookup returns CDR1 GTSNPN and CDR2 SVGIG (reference sequence). The CDR3 spans 15 residues. CDR3 sequence: CAWSTPDRSNYGYTF. The CDR3 nucleotides are TGTGCCTGGAGCACCCCGGACAGGTCTAACTATGGCTACACCTTC.

The chain employs TRBV5-8 and TRBJ1-1; D gene uncertain. The CDR3 has 14 amino acids. V shed 4 bases and J shed 1 base, with 11 bases lying between them. Germline V gene sequence: CDR1 SGHTS, CDR2 YDEGEE. CDR3 protein: CASSLGLANTEAFF. CDR3 coding DNA: TGTGCCAGCAGCCTAGGACTCGCGAACACTGAAGCTTTCTTT.

This clone turned up a few times. This chain connects TRBV18 to TRBJ2-1, with 9 bases matching TRBD2. V shed 6 bases, J shed 9 bases, and the junction held 15 bases outside the gene matches. This CDR3 spans 16 amino acids. CDR1 and CDR2 from the germline V gene are KGHSH and LQKENI. This CDR3 is CASSNTAGGLIGEQFF. DNA of the CDR3: TGTGCCAGCTCCAACACAGCGGGGGGCCTGATAGGTGAGCAGTTCTTC.

The chain has TRBV5-6 and TRBJ2-7, with D possibly TRBD2 on 5 matching bases. There are 13 residues in the CDR3. The V and J ends lost 3 bases and 3 bases respectively, with 10 bases between them. Germline V CDR1 and CDR2: SGHDT, YYEEEE. The DNA of the CDR3 is TGTGCCAGCAGCTATGACGGGGACTACGAGCAGTACTTC. Translation gives CASSYDGDYEQYF.

The V call is TRBV18, the J call TRBJ1-5; 12 nucleotides agree with TRBD1. This CDR3 contains 16 residues. Per the germline V gene, CDR1 is KGHSH and CDR2 is LQKENI. V shed 0 bases and J 5 bases; nucleotides not matched to a gene: 2. The CDR3 reads CASSPPGQGAYQPQHF. CDR3 in DNA: TGTGCCAGCTCACCACCGGGACAGGGGGCTTATCAGCCCCAGCATTTT.

This chain links TRBV7-2 with TRBJ2-5; D may be TRBD2 (6 bases). The CDR3 sequence is 13 residues long. With 5 bases removed from V and 4 bases from J, the gap between germline ends came to 11 bases. CDR1 and CDR2 (germline): SGHTA, FQGNSA. CDR3 region: CASSRDLAETQYF. The CDR3 DNA reads TGTGCCAGCAGCCGGGACTTGGCAGAGACCCAGTACTTC.

The chain is built from TRBV7-2 and TRBJ2-3; 10 nucleotides agree with TRBD2. Germline V gene lookup returns CDR1 SGHTA and CDR2 FQGNSA. V was pared by 3 bases and J by 0 bases, with 3 bases of the junction left unmatched. The CDR3 has 16 residues. The CDR3 bases are TGTGCCAGCAGCTTTTCTAGCGGGGGTAGCACAGATACGCAGTATTTT. It encodes CASSFSSGGSTDTQYF.

The chain joins TRBV14 to TRBJ2-7; D unresolved. The CDR3 contains 15 residues. Between the trimmed V and J ends, which lost 3 bases and 2 bases, there was a span of 14 bases. Germline CDR1 is SGHDN and CDR2 is FVKESK. The CDR3 region has the DNA TGTGCCAGCAGCCACACCGAGGCGGCACCCTACGAGCAGTACTTC. Translated: CASSHTEAAPYEQYF.

The chain carries TRBV27 and TRBJ2-7; TRBD1 aligns across 9 bases. Germline trimming cut 6 bases from V and 4 bases from J; bases unmatched to any gene: 7. Germline V CDR1 and CDR2: MNHEY, SMNVEV (reference sequence). This CDR3 has 14 amino acids. The CDR3 here is CASSADRGVYEQYF. DNA of the CDR3: TGTGCCAGCAGCGCTGACAGGGGGGTGTACGAGCAGTACTTC.

The chain couples TRBV29-1 to TRBJ1-2; weak D call: TRBD1 (5 bases). The CDR3 has 13 amino acids. V was trimmed by 4 bases and J by 7 bases, leaving 16 bases between them. The germline V gene has CDR1 SQVTM and CDR2 ANQGSEA. The CDR3 bases are TGCAGCGTTGTTCCACAGGTCGATGTTGGCTACACCTTC. Translation: CSVVPQVDVGYTF.

The chain joins TRBV7-2 to TRBJ2-6, with 7 bases matching TRBD1. CDR3 length: 17 amino acids. CDR1 is SGHTA, CDR2 FQGNSA, per germline. V shed 5 bases and J 0 bases; nucleotides not matched to a gene: 7. The CDR3 DNA sequence: TGTGCCAGCAGCCAAGGACAGGCCTCCTCTGGGGCCAACGTCCTGACTTTC. This sequence encodes CASSQGQASSGANVLTF.

This clone was observed a handful of times. This chain uses TRBV24-1 with TRBJ1-2; D gene unclear. V was trimmed by 4 bases and J by 6 bases, leaving 8 bases between them. The length of the CDR3 is 12 residues. Germline CDR1 KGHDR, CDR2 SFDVKD. The CDR3 sequence is CATSEPGDGYTF. The CDR3 DNA reads as TGTGCCACCAGTGAACCCGGGGATGGCTACACCTTC.

This clone was found once. This chain links TRBV27 with TRBJ1-2; D possibly corresponds to TRBD1 (5 bases). Germline V lookup: CDR1 MNHEY, CDR2 SMNVEV (reference sequence). CDR3 length: 13 amino acids. V lost 6 bases, J lost 4 bases, and 12 bases lay in between. CDR3 residues: CASRLGAAYGYTF. The CDR3 DNA sequence: TGTGCCAGCAGACTTGGGGCGGCCTATGGCTACACCTTC.

The rearrangement uses TRBV3-1 (or the pseudogene TRBV3-2) and TRBJ1-1; 9 bases are shared with TRBD1. The ends lost 4 bases at V and 0 bases at J; junction bases unmatched: 9. CDR3 length equals 17 residues. In germline, CDR1 is LGHDT, CDR2 YNNKEL (reference sequence). CDR3 residues: CASSPTDRGIMNTEAFF. The CDR3 region has the DNA TGTGCCAGCAGCCCAACAGACAGGGGGATAATGAACACTGAAGCTTTCTTT.

This chain links TRBV19 with TRBJ1-1; D is undetermined. This CDR3 is 13 amino acids long. Germline V gene sequence: CDR1 LNHDA, CDR2 SQIVND (reference sequence). Trimming shortened V by 1 base and J by 6 bases, and 9 bases separated the two germline ends. The CDR3 loop is CASSIAPSAEAFF. DNA for the CDR3: TGTGCCAGTAGTATAGCCCCCTCCGCTGAAGCTTTCTTT.

This clone has a handful of counts. The chain links TRBV9 to TRBJ2-7; 10 nucleotides match TRBD1. Germline loops: CDR1 SGDLS, CDR2 YYNGEE. The CDR3 contains 15 residues. The V gene end was trimmed by 0 bases and the J gene end by 5 bases; junction bases not matched to a gene: 5. The chain's CDR3 is CASSVDTGQGNEQYF. In nucleotides, the CDR3 is TGTGCCAGCAGCGTAGATACGGGACAGGGGAACGAGCAGTACTTC.

The rearrangement links TRBV4-1 to TRBJ1-4, with D unresolved. The length of the CDR3 is 17 residues. CDR1 and CDR2 from the germline V gene are MGHRA and YSYEKL. Trimming took 3 bases from V and 8 from J, leaving 22 bases between them. The CDR3 region is CASSQRERSKADEKLFF. Written as DNA, the CDR3 is TGCGCCAGCAGCCAGAGAGAGAGGTCAAAAGCGGACGAAAAACTGTTTTTT.

This clone has only one observation. The rearrangement links TRBV11-1 to TRBJ2-7, with 8 positions matching TRBD2. CDR3 size: 14 residues. J was trimmed by 4 bases and V by 2 bases; bases with no gene match: 4. From germline, CDR1 is SGHAT and CDR2 FQDESV (reference sequence). The CDR3 protein is CASSLSGSWYEQYF. The CDR3 DNA is TGTGCCAGCAGCTTAAGCGGGAGTTGGTACGAGCAGTACTTC.

This clone was counted only a few times. The chain recombines TRBV29-1 with TRBJ2-7, with 10 bases that match TRBD2. Germline V gene data show CDR1 as SQVTM and CDR2 as ANQGSEA. Trimming cost V 6 bases and J 2 bases; bases outside gene matches: 4. The CDR3 runs to 13 residues. CDR3 DNA: TGCAGCGTGGGGACTAGCGTTCCCTACGAGCAGTACTTC. The encoded protein is CSVGTSVPYEQYF.

The rearrangement uses TRBV6-6 and TRBJ1-6; 8 bases are a match to TRBD1. CDR3 length: 13 residues. Germline CDR1 and CDR2: MNHNY and SVGAGI (reference sequence). J lost 7 bases, V lost 7 bases, and 3 bases had no gene match. Written as DNA, the CDR3 is TGTGCCAGCAACACAGGGGGAAATTCACCCCTCCACTTT. Its protein is CASNTGGNSPLHF.

V is TRBV7-2 and J is TRBJ2-3; tentatively, D is TRBD2 (6 bases). The CDR3 runs 15 residues. CDR1 is SGHTA, CDR2 FQGNSA, per germline. The V gene lost 0 bases and the J gene lost 3 bases, with 10 bases spanning the gap. CDR3 sequence: CASSLAGGTTDTQYF. In DNA, the CDR3 is TGTGCCAGCAGCTTAGCGGGCGGGACGACAGATACGCAGTATTTT.

The chain links TRBV5-1 to TRBJ2-1; 14 nucleotides align to TRBD2. The CDR3 runs to 16 residues. V trimming: 4 bases; J trimming: 2 bases; junction bases outside the gene matches: 2. Germline assignment: CDR1 SGHRS and CDR2 YFSETQ. The CDR3 nucleotides are TGCGCCAGCAGCAGGACTAGCGGGGGGCCCTACAATGAGCAGTTCTTC. Protein: CASSRTSGGPYNEQFF. Looking up the rest from reference TRBV5-1 and TRBJ2-1 gives the full variable domain: KAGVTQTPRYLIKTRGQQVTLSCSPISGHRSVSWYQQTPGQGLQFLFEYFSETQRNKGNFPGRFSGRQFSNSRSEMNVSTLELGDSALYLCASSRTSGGPYNEQFFGPGTRLTVL.